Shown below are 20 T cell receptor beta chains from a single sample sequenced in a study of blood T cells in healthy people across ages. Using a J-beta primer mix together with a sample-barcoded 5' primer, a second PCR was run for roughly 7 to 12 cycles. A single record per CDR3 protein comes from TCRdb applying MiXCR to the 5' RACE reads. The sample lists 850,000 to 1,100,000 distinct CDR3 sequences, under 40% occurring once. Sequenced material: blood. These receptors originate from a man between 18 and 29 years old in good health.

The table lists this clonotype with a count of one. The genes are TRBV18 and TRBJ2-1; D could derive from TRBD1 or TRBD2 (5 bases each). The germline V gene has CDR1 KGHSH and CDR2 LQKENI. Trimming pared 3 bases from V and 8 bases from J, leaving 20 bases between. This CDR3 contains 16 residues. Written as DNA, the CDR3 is TGTGCCAGCTCACCGGAGACCGCCGGGACCGGGGATGAGCAGTTCTTC. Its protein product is CASSPETAGTGDEQFF.

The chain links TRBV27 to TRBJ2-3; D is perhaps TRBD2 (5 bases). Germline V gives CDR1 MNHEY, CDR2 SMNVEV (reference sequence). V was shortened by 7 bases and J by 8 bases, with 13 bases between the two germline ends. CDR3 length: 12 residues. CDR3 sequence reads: CASNPRGTTQYF. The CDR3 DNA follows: TGTGCCAGCAACCCTCGGGGTACTACGCAGTATTTT.

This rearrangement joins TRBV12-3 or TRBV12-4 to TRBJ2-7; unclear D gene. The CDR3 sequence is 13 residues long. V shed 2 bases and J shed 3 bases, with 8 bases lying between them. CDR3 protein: CASSLSHSYEQYF. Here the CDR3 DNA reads TGTGCCAGCAGTTTATCTCACAGCTACGAGCAGTACTTC.

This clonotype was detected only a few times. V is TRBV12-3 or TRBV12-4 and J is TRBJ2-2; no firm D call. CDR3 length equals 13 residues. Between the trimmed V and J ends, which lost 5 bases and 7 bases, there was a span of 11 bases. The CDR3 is CASSKYDHGELFF. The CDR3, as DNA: TGTGCCAGCAGTAAATACGACCACGGGGAGCTGTTTTTT.

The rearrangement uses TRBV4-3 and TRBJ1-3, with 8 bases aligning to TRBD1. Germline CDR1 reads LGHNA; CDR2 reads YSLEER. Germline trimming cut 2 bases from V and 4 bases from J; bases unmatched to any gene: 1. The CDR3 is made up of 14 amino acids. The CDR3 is CASSQRDRGNTIYF. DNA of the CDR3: TGCGCCAGCAGCCAAAGGGACAGGGGAAACACCATATATTTT.

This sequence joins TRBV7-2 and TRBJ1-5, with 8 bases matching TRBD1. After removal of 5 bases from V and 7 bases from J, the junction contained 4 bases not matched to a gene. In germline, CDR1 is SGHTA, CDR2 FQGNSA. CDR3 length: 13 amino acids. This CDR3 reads CASSRQGKQPQHF. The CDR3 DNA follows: TGTGCCAGCAGCCGACAGGGGAAGCAGCCCCAGCATTTT. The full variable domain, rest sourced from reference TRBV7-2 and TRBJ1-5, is GAGVSQSPSNKVTEKGKDVELRCDPISGHTALYWYRQSLGQGLEFLIYFQGNSAPDKSGLPSDRFSAERTGGSVSTLTIQRTQQEDSAVYLCASSRQGKQPQHFGDGTRLSIL.

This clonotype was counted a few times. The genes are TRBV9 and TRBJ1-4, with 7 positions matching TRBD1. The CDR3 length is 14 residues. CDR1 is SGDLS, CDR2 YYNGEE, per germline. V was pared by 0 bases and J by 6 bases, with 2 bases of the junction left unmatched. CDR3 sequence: CASSVDRGDEKLFF. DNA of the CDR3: TGTGCCAGCAGCGTAGACAGGGGAGATGAAAAACTGTTTTTT.

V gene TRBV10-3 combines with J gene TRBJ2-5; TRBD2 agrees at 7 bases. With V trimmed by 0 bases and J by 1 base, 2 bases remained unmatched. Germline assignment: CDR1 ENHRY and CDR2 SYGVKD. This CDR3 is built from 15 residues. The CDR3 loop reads CAISESGRGQETQYF. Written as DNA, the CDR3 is TGTGCCATCAGTGAGTCTGGGAGGGGCCAAGAGACCCAGTACTTC.

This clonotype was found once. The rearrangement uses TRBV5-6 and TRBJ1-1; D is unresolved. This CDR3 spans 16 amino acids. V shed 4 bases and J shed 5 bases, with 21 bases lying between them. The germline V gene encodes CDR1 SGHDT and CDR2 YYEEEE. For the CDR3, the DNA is TGTGCCAGCAGCCCCTTGGTCCTCCAAGATTATACTGAAGCTTTCTTT. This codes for CASSPLVLQDYTEAFF.

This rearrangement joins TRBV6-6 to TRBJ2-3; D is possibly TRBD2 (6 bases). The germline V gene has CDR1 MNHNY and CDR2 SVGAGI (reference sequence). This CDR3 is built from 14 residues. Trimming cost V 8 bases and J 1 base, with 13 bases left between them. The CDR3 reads CASGSGEGTDTQYF. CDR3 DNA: TGTGCCAGCGGGTCGGGGGAAGGCACAGATACGCAGTATTTT.

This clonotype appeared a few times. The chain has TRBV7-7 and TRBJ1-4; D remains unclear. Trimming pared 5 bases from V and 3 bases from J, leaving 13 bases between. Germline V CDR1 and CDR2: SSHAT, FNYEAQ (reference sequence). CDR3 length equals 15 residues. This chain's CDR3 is CASSPRADPNEKLFF. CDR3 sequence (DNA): TGTGCCAGCAGCCCGAGGGCGGACCCTAATGAAAAACTGTTTTTT.

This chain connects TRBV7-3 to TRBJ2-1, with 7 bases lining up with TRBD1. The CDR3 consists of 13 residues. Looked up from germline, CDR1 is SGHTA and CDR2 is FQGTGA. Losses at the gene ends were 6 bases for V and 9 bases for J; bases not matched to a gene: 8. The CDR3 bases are TGTGCCAGCAGTACCCCAGGGGGTGGTGAGCAGTTCTTC. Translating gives CASSTPGGGEQFF.

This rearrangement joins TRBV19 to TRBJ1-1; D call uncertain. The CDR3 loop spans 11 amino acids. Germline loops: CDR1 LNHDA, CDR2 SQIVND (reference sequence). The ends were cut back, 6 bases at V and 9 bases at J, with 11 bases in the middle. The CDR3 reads CASRVWEQAFF. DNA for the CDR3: TGTGCCAGTAGGGTGTGGGAACAAGCTTTCTTT.

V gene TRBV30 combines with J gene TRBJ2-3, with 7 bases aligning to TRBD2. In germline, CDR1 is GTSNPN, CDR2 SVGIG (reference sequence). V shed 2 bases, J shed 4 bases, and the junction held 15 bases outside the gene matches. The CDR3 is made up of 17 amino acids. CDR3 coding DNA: TGTGCCTGGAGTCCTTCCAGCGGGGAGGCCATCGCAGATACGCAGTATTTT. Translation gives CAWSPSSGEAIADTQYF.

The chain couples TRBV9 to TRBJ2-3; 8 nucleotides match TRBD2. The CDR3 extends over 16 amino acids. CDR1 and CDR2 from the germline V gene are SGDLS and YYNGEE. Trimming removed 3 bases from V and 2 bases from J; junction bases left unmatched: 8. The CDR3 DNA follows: TGTGCCAGCAGCGGAAGTATAGCGGGAACCACAGATACGCAGTATTTT. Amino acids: CASSGSIAGTTDTQYF.

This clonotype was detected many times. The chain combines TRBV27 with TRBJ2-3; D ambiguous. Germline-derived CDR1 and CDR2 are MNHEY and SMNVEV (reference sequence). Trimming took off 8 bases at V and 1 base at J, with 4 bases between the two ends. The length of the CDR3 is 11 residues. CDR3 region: CASGGTDTQYF. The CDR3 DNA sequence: TGTGCCAGCGGGGGCACAGATACGCAGTATTTT.

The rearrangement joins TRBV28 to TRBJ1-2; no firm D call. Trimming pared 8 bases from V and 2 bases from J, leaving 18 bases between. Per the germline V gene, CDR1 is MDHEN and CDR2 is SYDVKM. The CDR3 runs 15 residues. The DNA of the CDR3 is TGTGCCAGCGGGTTGCCCCCGGGTTTAAACTATGGCTACACCTTC. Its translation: CASGLPPGLNYGYTF.

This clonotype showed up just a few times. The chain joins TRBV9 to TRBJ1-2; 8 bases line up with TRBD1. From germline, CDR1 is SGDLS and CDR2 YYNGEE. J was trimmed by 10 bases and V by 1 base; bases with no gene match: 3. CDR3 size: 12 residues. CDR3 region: CASSVPGGDYTF. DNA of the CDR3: TGTGCCAGCAGCGTACCAGGGGGCGACTACACCTTC.

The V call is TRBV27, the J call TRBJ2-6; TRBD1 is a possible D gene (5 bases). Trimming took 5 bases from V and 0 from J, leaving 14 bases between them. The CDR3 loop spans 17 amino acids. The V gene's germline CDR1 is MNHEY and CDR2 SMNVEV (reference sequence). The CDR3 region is CASSNSGSFSGANVLTF. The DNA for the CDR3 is TGTGCCAGCAGTAATTCAGGGTCCTTCTCTGGGGCCAACGTCCTGACTTTC.

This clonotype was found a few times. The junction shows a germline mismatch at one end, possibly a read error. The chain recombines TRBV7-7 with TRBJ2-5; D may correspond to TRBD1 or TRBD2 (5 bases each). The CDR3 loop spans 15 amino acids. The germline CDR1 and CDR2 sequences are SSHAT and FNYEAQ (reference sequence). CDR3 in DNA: TGTGCTAGCAGCTTGGATCCGGGACGCAAAGAGACCCAGTACTTC. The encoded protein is CASSLDPGRKETQYF.